One and the same sample provided the 9 T cell receptor beta chains below, sequenced in a study of T cells in Graves' hyperthyroidism and ophthalmopathy. TCR beta CDR3 sequences were amplified from RNA transcripts. RT-PCR in the first round (using the HTBI primer set) targeted the TCR CDR3. One entry per CDR3 protein results from TCRdb running MiXCR on the multiplex PCR reads. The table records approximately 590,000 distinct CDR3 sequences, 46% of them present only once. The source material was peripheral blood or thyroid tissue (not recorded which). These TCRs come from a woman between 18 and 29 years old with Graves' hyperthyroidism.

The chain recombines TRBV20-1 with TRBJ1-2; D may be TRBD1 (5 bases). Germline CDR1 DFQATT, CDR2 SNEGSKA (reference sequence). With 5 bases removed from V and 8 bases from J, the gap between germline ends came to 18 bases. This CDR3 is 13 amino acids long. Written as DNA, the CDR3 is TGCAGTGCTCGGAGACAGTCCTCAGGAGGCTACACCTTC. This translates into CSARRQSSGGYTF.

This chain joins TRBV7-8 and TRBJ2-5; TRBD1 matches 8 bases. Losses at the gene ends were 5 bases for V and 2 bases for J; bases not matched to a gene: 7. From germline, CDR1 is SGHVS and CDR2 FQNEAQ. The CDR3 has 15 amino acids. CDR3 in amino acids: CASSLDRGTQETQYF. The CDR3 DNA sequence: TGTGCCAGCAGCCTCGACAGGGGCACACAAGAGACCCAGTACTTC.

The chain carries TRBV6-1 and TRBJ1-5; TRBD1 agrees at 9 bases. CDR1 MNHNS and CDR2 SASEGT come from the germline V gene. J lost 3 bases, V lost 5 bases, and 5 bases had no gene match. The CDR3 totals 15 residues. The chain's CDR3 is CASSTTGGDNQPQHF. The DNA for the CDR3 is TGTGCCAGCAGTACGACAGGGGGTGACAATCAGCCCCAGCATTTT.

This clonotype was seen a handful of times. The gene calls are TRBV2 and TRBJ1-5, with D uncertain. V was trimmed by 7 bases and J by 1 base, leaving 5 bases between them. The CDR3 extends over 12 amino acids. Germline V gene data show CDR1 as SNHLY and CDR2 as FYNNEI. The DNA for the CDR3 is TGTGCCAGCACTAGGAGCAATCAGCCCCAGCATTTT. It encodes CASTRSNQPQHF.

The chain is built from TRBV7-8 and TRBJ2-7; the D is unclear. V was trimmed by 5 bases and J by 0 bases, leaving 14 bases between them. CDR3 length equals 15 residues. The germline CDR1 and CDR2 sequences are SGHVS and FQNEAQ. CDR3 DNA sequence: TGTGCCAGCAGCCAAGATCCGAGTAGCTCCTACGAGCAGTACTTC. This translates into CASSQDPSSSYEQYF.

A word on this clonotype: Germline is not matched at one junction end, which may reflect a read error. V usage is TRBV19 and J usage is TRBJ1-2, with D possibly being TRBD1 (5 bases). The CDR3 is 13 residues long. Germline V lookup: CDR1 LNHDA, CDR2 SQIVND (reference sequence). This CDR3 reads CANALGGNYSYTF. In DNA form, the CDR3 reads TGTGCCAATGCCCTCGGGGGTAACTATAGCTACACCTTC.

The chain has TRBV5-1 and TRBJ1-4; D unclear. The CDR3 runs to 14 residues. The V and J ends lost 3 bases and 0 bases respectively, with 6 bases between them. CDR1 SGHRS and CDR2 YFSETQ come from the germline V gene. The CDR3 region has the DNA TGCGCCAGCAGCTGGGGAGCAACTAATGAAAAACTGTTTTTT. Protein product: CASSWGATNEKLFF.

Points on this clonotype: A much more abundant neighbour one base away suggests this may be a read error. The chain combines TRBV7-3 with TRBJ2-5; 10 bases are shared with TRBD2. Germline assignment: CDR1 SGHTA and CDR2 FQGTGA. This CDR3 contains 16 residues. Here the CDR3 DNA reads TGTGCCAGCAGCCCTTGGACTAGCGGCCTCCAAGGGACCCAGTACTTC. Translated, it gives CASSPWTSGLQGTQYF.

The chain has TRBV7-2 and TRBJ1-5, with unresolved D. The V end was cut by 7 bases, the J end by 0 bases, with 10 bases between. The CDR3 is 14 amino acids. The germline gives CDR1 SGHTA, CDR2 FQGNSA. The CDR3 nucleotides read TGTGCCAGCAACCCAAGGAATAGCAATCAGCCCCAGCATTTT. Encoded protein: CASNPRNSNQPQHF.